This T cell receptor beta chain was recorded in a study of blood T cell repertoires in COVID-19. Background on the study: Whether acute or convalescent, the COVID-19 samples came from the United States, Italy and Spain. From T cells, B-cell-depleted T cells, or PBMCs came the material, which was cDNA or gDNA.

CDR3 size: 16 residues. Looked up from germline, CDR1 is SGHNT and CDR2 is YENEEA. V trimming: 5 bases; J trimming: 4 bases; junction bases outside the gene matches: 2. How the authors handled the data: How many nucleated cells were present was estimated from reference gene primer amplification. The repertoire was sequenced with immunoSEQ multiplex PCR; TCRdb's copy has only in-frame clones and lacks some. The V and J calls and clone size come from that table; D and trimming were worked out from the DNA. Found here are 95,000 to 100,000 clones, almost 85% of them singletons; the top ten hold roughly a tenth.

The clonotype originates from a man in his sixties or seventies with acute or convalescent COVID-19. The chain couples TRBV11-3 to TRBJ2-4, with 16 nucleotides matching TRBD2. Sequences were obtained from peripheral blood. CDR3 sequence: CASSKGLAGGKNIQYF. CDR3 nucleotides: TGTGCCAGCAGCAAGGGACTAGCGGGAGGGAAAAACATTCAGTACTTC. The whole variable domain, remainder taken from reference TRBV11-3 and TRBJ2-4, is EAGVVQSPRYKIIEKKQPVAFWCNPISGHNTLYWYLQNLGQGPELLIRYENEEAVDDSQLPKDRFSAERLKGVDSTLKIQPAELGDSAVYLCASSKGLAGGKNIQYFGAGTRLSVL.